These T cell receptor beta chains were read from a single sample in a study of patients and donors after allogeneic stem cell transplantation. TCRdb analysed the RT-PCR reads with MiXCR anew, one entry per CDR3 protein. Among over 200,000 distinct CDR3 sequences listed, roughly two fifths were seen once. What was sequenced was blood, either unsorted or a sorted T cell fraction (not recorded which). These receptors were obtained from a human donor who was either an allogeneic HSCT recipient or a stem cell or donor lymphocyte infusion donor (not recorded which). It is not recorded whose cells these are; they may come from a transplant donor. Both conserved end residues are part of each CDR3. The D gene is left open where the match is weak. Some rows have no size entry. The others give once, few or many, or a class for an expanded clone.

j_gene,v_gene,abundance,len,d_gene,CDR3aa,CDR3nt
TRBJ2-7,TRBV5-6,few,12,NA,CASSLEFYEQYF,TGTGCCAGCAGCTTGGAGTTCTACGAGCAGTACTTC
TRBJ2-6,TRBV12-3/TRBV12-4,NA,15,NA,CASSYRSSGANVLTF,TGTGCCAGCAGTTACAGAAGCTCTGGGGCCAACGTCCTGACTTTC
TRBJ2-7,TRBV6-5,few,16,NA,CASSYSRMGGSYEQYF,TGTGCCAGCAGTTACTCGAGAATGGGGGGCTCCTACGAGCAGTACTTC
TRBJ2-3,TRBV20-1,NA,15,NA,CSAQLAPGGTDTQYF,TGCAGTGCCCAGCTAGCACCTGGAGGCACAGATACGCAGTATTTT
TRBJ2-7,TRBV30,NA,11,TRBD1,CAWSYRGRQYF,TGTGCCTGGAGCTACAGGGGGCGGCAGTACTTC
TRBJ2-1,TRBV20-1,NA,15,TRBD2,CSAQRLAGVGNEQFF,TGCAGTGCCCAGCGGCTAGCGGGAGTAGGCAATGAGCAGTTCTTC
TRBJ1-6,TRBV20-1,NA,17,NA,CSASRGAPSSYNSPLHF,TGCAGTGCTAGTAGGGGGGCTCCGAGCTCCTATAATTCACCCCTCCACTTT
TRBJ2-3,TRBV11-2,NA,14,NA,CASSPSPWADTQYF,TGTGCCAGCAGCCCTTCTCCGTGGGCAGATACGCAGTATTTT
TRBJ2-1,TRBV9,NA,16,NA,CASSVVTRGGDGEQFF,TGTGCCAGCAGCGTAGTGACCCGAGGGGGAGATGGTGAGCAGTTCTTC
TRBJ1-1,TRBV25-1,few,17,NA,CASSESGWGHLNTEAFF,TGTGCCAGCAGTGAATCGGGTTGGGGACACTTGAACACTGAAGCTTTCTTT
TRBJ1-6,TRBV11-2,few,14,NA,CASSLHGPHSPLHF,TGTGCCAGCAGCTTACACGGACCCCATTCACCCCTCCACTTT
TRBJ1-1,TRBV12-3/TRBV12-4,few,15,TRBD1,CASRPDRGLNTEAFF,TGTGCCAGCAGACCCGACAGGGGGCTGAACACTGAAGCTTTCTTT
TRBJ2-7,TRBV20-1,once,12,TRBD1,CSAGTGVYEQYF,TGCAGTGCTGGGACAGGGGTCTACGAGCAGTACTTC
TRBJ1-2,TRBV5-5,many,14,NA,CASSLQQGVYGYTF,TGTGCCAGCAGCTTGCAACAGGGCGTCTATGGCTACACCTTC
TRBJ1-4,TRBV7-9,NA,15,NA,CASSFTGPANEKLFF,TGTGCCAGCAGCTTTACGGGGCCAGCTAATGAAAAACTGTTTTTT
TRBJ1-1,TRBV29-1,many,12,NA,CSGTGRNTEAFF,TGCAGCGGGACCGGGAGAAACACTGAAGCTTTCTTT
TRBJ2-3,TRBV9,once,16,TRBD2,CASSVGGGAVGDTQYF,TGTGCCAGCAGCGTAGGCGGGGGGGCCGTGGGAGATACGCAGTATTTT
TRBJ2-1,TRBV20-1,NA,12,NA,CSASPTYNEQFF,TGCAGTGCTAGCCCCACATACAATGAGCAGTTCTTC
TRBJ1-1,TRBV5-4,few,14,NA,CASSLQGDGTEAFF,TGTGCCAGCAGCTTACAGGGCGACGGCACTGAAGCTTTCTTT
TRBJ2-3,TRBV20-1,NA,15,NA,CSARASNYITDTQYF,TGCAGTGCTAGGGCTAGCAACTACATCACAGATACGCAGTATTTT
TRBJ1-2,TRBV4-1,NA,15,TRBD1,CASSHRDRVLRGYTF,TGCGCCAGCAGCCACCGGGACAGGGTATTACGAGGCTACACCTTC
TRBJ2-3,TRBV10-3,NA,13,TRBD1,CAIGTGLTDTQYF,TGTGCCATCGGGACAGGGCTCACAGATACGCAGTATTTT
TRBJ2-7,TRBV9,once,15,TRBD1,CASSVSWQGAYEQYF,TGTGCCAGCAGCGTAAGTTGGCAGGGGGCTTACGAGCAGTACTTC
TRBJ1-5,TRBV5-6,many,13,NA,CASSFGSNQPQHF,TGTGCCAGCAGTTTTGGCAGCAATCAGCCCCAGCATTTT